This TCR beta chain came from a study of shared clonotypes between healthy human individuals. The CDR3 is made up of 16 amino acids. V shed 2 bases and J 5 bases; nucleotides not matched to a gene: 3. Germline CDR1 MNHNY, CDR2 SVGAGI (reference sequence). Over several immunoSEQ plates, each subset's genomic DNA was distributed in even portions. Per the original data handling: Junction-only sequences without quality scores came from ImmunoSEQ, so filtering differed. This table comes from immunoSEQ multiplex PCR, and its TCRdb copy is limited to in-frame clones, with some not included. The V and J calls and the clone size are those of that table, but D and trimming were determined from the DNA. The sample records around 2.3 million clones, nearly 97% being singletons. Adults of Caucasian background living in Nashville, Tennessee made up all donors.

The rearrangement links TRBV6-6 to TRBJ2-1; 13 bases fit TRBD2. The receptor was derived from a man between 18 and 29 years old in good health. Sequencing was done on a sample of naive CD4+ T cells sorted from blood. Sample subset: CD45RA+ positively selected. The CDR3 coding sequence is TGTGCCAGCAGTTACGTGGGACTAGCGGGAAACAATGAGCAGTTCTTC. The encoded protein is CASSYVGLAGNNEQFF.